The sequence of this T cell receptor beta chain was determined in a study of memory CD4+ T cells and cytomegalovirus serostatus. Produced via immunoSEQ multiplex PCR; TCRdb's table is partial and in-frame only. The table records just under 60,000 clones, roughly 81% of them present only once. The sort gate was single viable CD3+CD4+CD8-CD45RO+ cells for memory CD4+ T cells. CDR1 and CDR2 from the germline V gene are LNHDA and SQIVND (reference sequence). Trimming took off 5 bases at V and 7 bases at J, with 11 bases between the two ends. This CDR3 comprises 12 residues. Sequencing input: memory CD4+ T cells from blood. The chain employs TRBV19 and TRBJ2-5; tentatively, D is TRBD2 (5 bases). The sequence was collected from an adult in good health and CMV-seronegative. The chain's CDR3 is CASSYASGTQYF. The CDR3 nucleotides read TGTGCCAGTAGTTATGCAAGCGGGACCCAGTACTTC.